A selection of T cell receptor beta chains follows, all from one sample in a study of cytotoxic CD8 clonotypes in ibrutinib-treated CLL. TCRdb's copy holds only in-frame clones and misses some; the assay was immunoSEQ multiplex PCR. Of about 150,000 clones listed, about 80% are singletons. Sample: PBMCs, taken after 24 months of ibrutinib treatment. These receptors were taken from a human donor with chronic lymphocytic leukemia. CDR3s leave out the opening cysteine and the closing phenylalanine or tryptophan.

TRBJ1-4	TRBV29-1	SARDRGANEKLF
TRBJ1-3	TRBV29-1	SVEDQGNTIY
TRBJ2-2	TRBV4-2	ASSQEAPGELF
TRBJ1-5	TRBV5-6	ASSLAGAGYQPQH
TRBJ2-2	TRBV11-2	ASSLVLDGELF
TRBJ2-1	TRBV5-1	ASSPRVADEQF
TRBJ1-4	TRBV10-3	AISRSLNEKLF
TRBJ1-1	TRBV12-1	ASSLHGPVPLNTEAF
TRBJ1-5	TRBV15	ATSRIQGNQPQH
TRBJ2-2	TRBV30	AWSVDWHTGELF
TRBJ1-4	TRBV7-2	ASSLWSTPNEKLF
TRBJ1-5	TRBV6-5	ASTATVHNQPQH
TRBJ2-6	TRBV30	AWSWVSGANVLT
TRBJ2-1	TRBV7-2	ATSPDADEQF
TRBJ1-1	TRBV6-6	ASTTDPRGWAF
TRBJ2-7	TRBV6-6	ASTKGAGGSYEQY
TRBJ1-1	TRBV5-1	ASSPPGGAGTEAF
TRBJ1-3	TRBV6-5	ASSYSGRVGNTIY
TRBJ1-1	TRBV7-9	ASSFQAGNTEAF
TRBJ2-7	TRBV5-1	ASSLGQGDNEQY
TRBJ2-6	TRBV7-6	ASSLRPAGANVLT
TRBJ2-3	TRBV9	ASRPDTQY
TRBJ1-2	TRBV28	ASSPPRRSNYGYT
TRBJ2-7	TRBV13	ASSLGVAGGSEQY
TRBJ1-1	TRBV7-9	ASRQQGAGTEAF
TRBJ1-2	TRBV18	ASSPGQAYGYT
TRBJ2-7	TRBV7-2	ASRPRTSGGYEQY
TRBJ1-2	TRBV7-2	ASSFMDRGRVGYT
TRBJ1-3	TRBV6-1	ASSEGNTIY
TRBJ1-2	TRBV5-1	ASTTGVGYGYT
TRBJ1-4	TRBV6-6	ASSYGGRGEKLF
TRBJ2-7	TRBV7-2	ASSRMRLHEQY
TRBJ2-1	TRBV4-1	ASSQPERGLAGGHNEQF
TRBJ1-2	TRBV5-6	ASSRGPYGYT
TRBJ1-5	TRBV4-3	ASSQDPAGAGRGPQH
TRBJ2-7	TRBV7-9	ASSLILGGEQY
TRBJ2-7	TRBV9	ASSVSTSGSYEQY
TRBJ1-5	TRBV7-2	ASSLASLDRAQPQH
TRBJ1-1	TRBV10-3	AISEMGGMNTEAF
TRBJ1-5	TRBV10-3	AISELGQHQPQH
TRBJ2-3	TRBV9	ASSVGRLAGSTDTQY
TRBJ2-5	TRBV28	ASTHPPGQGQETQY
TRBJ1-1	TRBV27	ASSLSGNRVNTEAF
TRBJ1-2	TRBV6-1	AANLYT